This T cell receptor (beta chain) was sequenced in a study of T-cell reconstitution after alpha-beta-depleted transplantation in children. This clonotype was observed many times. Trimming at V came to 7 bases and at J to 5 bases, leaving 10 bases not matched to a gene. This CDR3 comprises 14 residues. CDR1 is SGHRS and CDR2 is YFSETQ in the germline V gene. A TCRbeta library incorporating unique molecular identifiers was prepared. TCRdb re-called the PCR reads with MiXCR, one entry per CDR3 protein. The table shows roughly 100,000 distinct CDR3 sequences, with roughly 8.4% occurring only once. V is TRBV5-1 and J is TRBJ2-7; TRBD1 matches 9 bases. Sequencing used PBMCs from the stem cell graft donor, obtained from the stem cell graft. The TCR was taken from a human donor who donated a stem cell graft to a child with congenital amegakaryocytic thrombocytopenia. The CDR3 is CASGDRGAPHEQYF. CDR3 sequence (DNA): TGCGCCAGCGGCGACAGGGGGGCACCCCACGAGCAGTACTTC.